This T cell receptor beta chain originates from a study of patients and donors after allogeneic stem cell transplantation. Each CDR3 protein gets one entry after TCRdb re-called the RT-PCR reads with MiXCR. Counted here are over 400,000 distinct CDR3 sequences, 16% occurring once; the ten biggest clones make up less than 9.5%. V was cut by 5 bases and J by 9 bases, with 19 bases left in between. Per germline, CDR1 KGHDR and CDR2 SFDVKD. This CDR3 is 15 amino acids long. The sample was blood, either unsorted or a sorted T cell fraction (not recorded which). The chain links TRBV24-1 to TRBJ2-1; maybe TRBD2 (7 bases). The source of this sequence is a human donor who was either an allogeneic HSCT recipient or a stem cell or donor lymphocyte infusion donor (not recorded which). It is not recorded whose cells these are; they may come from a transplant donor. Here the CDR3 DNA reads TGTGCCACCAGTGGTAGCAGAACGGGGGGCGGTGAGCAGTTCTTC. Its translation is CATSGSRTGGGEQFF.